This T cell receptor (beta chain) was identified during a study of blood T cells in healthy people across ages. Study overall: Using template switching, researchers captured about one barcoded beta molecule for each two T cells.

Germline V gene sequence: CDR1 LNHDA, CDR2 SQIVND (reference sequence). Trimming stripped 5 bases from V and 0 bases from J, with 11 bases between. The CDR3 runs 15 residues. Collection of around 9.3 milliliters of peripheral blood was performed for each donor. Through a sample-barcoded 5' primer and a J-beta primer mix, a second PCR was run for roughly 6 to 11 cycles. Each CDR3 protein is one row after TCRdb ran MiXCR on the 5' RACE reads. This sample yields some 700,000 distinct CDR3 sequences, of which roughly 20% are seen a single time; 20% to 25% belongs to the top ten. Study conclusions and caveats: Roughly linear age-related decline in beta diversity appeared, significant by age approximately 41. Naive CD4+ cell counts and diversity both ran higher in long-lived than in aged donors.

Turning to this clonotype: Its cognate antigen is unknown.

The material sequenced was blood. The TCR sequence derives from a man between 65 and 85 years old in good health. The chain employs TRBV19 and TRBJ2-1, with D perhaps matching TRBD1 (6 bases). Written as DNA, the CDR3 is TGTGCCAGTAGTCCCTACAGGGTCTCCTACAATGAGCAGTTCTTC. This codes for CASSPYRVSYNEQFF.